This T cell receptor (beta chain) was documented in a study of T cells in Graves' hyperthyroidism and ophthalmopathy. To note about this clonotype: What it binds is not known.

Trimming took off 1 base at V and 4 bases at J, with 10 bases between the two ends. CDR3 length equals 15 residues. The germline V gene has CDR1 SGHAT and CDR2 FQNNGV. Clinical symptoms, serum thyroxine and TRAb, thyroid ultrasound and orbital computed tomography together formed the diagnostic basis. RNA transcripts served as the template for amplifying TCR beta CDR3 regions. A set of HTBI primers served as the primers for a first-round RT-PCR of the TCR CDR3. TCRdb ran MiXCR on the multiplex PCR reads and lists one entry per CDR3 protein. The sample records over 700,000 distinct CDR3 sequences, around 38% being singletons. Findings and limits, study-wide: Most thyroid clonotypes expanded above 0.001 appeared in blood too.

The chain is built from TRBV11-2 and TRBJ1-4, with D possibly matching TRBD1 (6 bases). Sequenced input: blood. This receptor was taken from a man between 18 and 35 years old with Graves' hyperthyroidism. The CDR3 nucleotides read TGTGCCAGCAGCTTAGGGGGACAAAATAATGAAAAACTGTTTTTT. This sequence encodes CASSLGGQNNEKLFF. Together with reference TRBV11-2 and TRBJ1-4, the CDR3 gives the full variable domain: EAGVAQSPRYKIIEKRQSVAFWCNPISGHATLYWYQQILGQGPKLLIQFQNNGVVDDSQLPKDRFSAERLKGVDSTLKIQPAKLEDSAVYLCASSLGGQNNEKLFFGSGTQLSVL.